The 8 T cell receptor beta chains below come from one sample, sequenced in a study of cytomegalovirus exposure and HLA in healthy donors. The study ran its PCR with 60 Vbeta and 13 Jbeta primers. The assay was immunoSEQ multiplex PCR, and TCRdb's table has in-frame clones only and misses some. The sample lists tens of thousands of clones; about 80% were seen once. Sequenced input: PBMCs. The receptors stem from a man aged 25 to 40 in good health and CMV-seronegative.

Comments on this clone: Additional DNA sequences in this sample encode the identical CDR3. The chain recombines TRBV5-4 with TRBJ2-5, with 7 bases fitting TRBD2. Trimming cost V 0 bases and J 2 bases; bases outside gene matches: 4. This CDR3 contains 15 residues. Germline V gives CDR1 SGHNT, CDR2 YYREEE (reference sequence). The CDR3 here is CASSLGLAGQETQYF. The CDR3 DNA sequence: TGTGCCAGCAGCTTGGGACTAGCCGGGCAAGAGACCCAGTACTTC. Full variable domain (remainder filled in from reference TRBV5-4 and TRBJ2-5): ETGVTQSPTHLIKTRGQQVTLRCSSQSGHNTVSWYQQALGQGPQFIFQYYREEENGRGNFPPRFSGLQFPNYSSELNVNALELDDSALYLCASSLGLAGQETQYFGPGTRLLVL.

This sequence joins TRBV2 and TRBJ2-1; D may be TRBD2 (6 bases). V dropped 8 bases and J dropped 3 bases, with 11 bases sitting between them. Germline values: CDR1 SNHLY, CDR2 FYNNEI. The CDR3 length is 13 residues. CDR3 amino acids: CASSSGVYNEQFF. CDR3 coding DNA: TGTGCCAGCTCCTCGGGAGTCTACAATGAGCAGTTCTTC.

This rearrangement joins TRBV11-2 to TRBJ2-5; D is unresolved. V lost 5 bases, J lost 5 bases, and 15 bases lay in between. Germline CDR1 and CDR2: SGHAT and FQNNGV. The CDR3 is made up of 14 amino acids. CDR3 sequence: CASSRLVSEETQYF. CDR3 nucleotides: TGTGCCAGCAGCCGATTAGTAAGCGAGGAGACCCAGTACTTC.

The J gene is TRBJ1-2, the V gene TRBV30; tentatively, D is TRBD1 (6 bases). There are 11 residues in the CDR3. The V gene lost 2 bases and the J gene lost 6 bases, with 7 bases spanning the gap. From germline, CDR1 is GTSNPN and CDR2 SVGIG (reference sequence). CDR3 DNA sequence: TGTGCCTGGAGTACAGGGCATGGCTACACCTTC. Translated, it gives CAWSTGHGYTF. Together with reference TRBV30 and TRBJ1-2, the CDR3 gives the full variable domain: SQTIHQWPATLVQPVGSPLSLECTVEGTSNPNLYWYRQAAGRGLQLLFYSVGIGQISSEVPQNLSASRPQDRQFILSSKKLLLSDSGFYLCAWSTGHGYTFGSGTRLTVV.

This sequence joins TRBV7-2 and TRBJ1-5, with 9 nucleotides matching TRBD1. V trimming: 1 base; J trimming: 6 bases; junction bases outside the gene matches: 4. CDR3 size: 15 residues. Germline values: CDR1 SGHTA, CDR2 FQGNSA. The CDR3 loop reads CASSLVGTGIQPQHF. CDR3 nucleotides: TGTGCCAGCAGCTTAGTGGGGACAGGGATTCAGCCCCAGCATTTT.

This chain links TRBV7-9 with TRBJ1-1; 10 positions agree with TRBD1. This CDR3 contains 13 residues. CDR1 and CDR2 (germline): SEHNR, FQNEAQ (reference sequence). The CDR3 here is CTLRTGGNTEAFF. DNA for the CDR3: TGTACACTGCGGACAGGGGGTAACACTGAAGCTTTCTTT.

The J gene is TRBJ2-7, the V gene TRBV7-9; 9 positions match TRBD1. Looked up from germline, CDR1 is SEHNR and CDR2 is FQNEAQ (reference sequence). The CDR3 runs to 15 residues. V dropped 6 bases and J dropped 7; count of bases not matched to a gene: 13. CDR3 in DNA: TGTGCCAGCAGTCCGGGTCCGGGACAGGGATTGGAGCAGTACTTC. Translation gives CASSPGPGQGLEQYF.

J is TRBJ2-3 and V is TRBV5-6, with TRBD2 matching over 10 bases. The CDR3 sequence is 17 residues long. J lost 0 bases, V lost 2 bases, and 6 bases had no gene match. Looked up from germline, CDR1 is SGHDT and CDR2 is YYEEEE. CDR3 sequence reads: CASSLYIAGGSTDTQYF. The CDR3 DNA follows: TGTGCCAGCAGCTTATACATAGCGGGGGGAAGCACAGATACGCAGTATTTT.